The clone carrying this T cell receptor beta chain occurred many times. What it recognizes is unknown. Researchers tagged individual cDNA molecules with unique molecular identifiers. Via MiXCR, TCRdb re-called the 5' RACE reads, giving one row per CDR3 protein. In the table there are about 27,000 distinct CDR3 sequences, more than 4.5% of which are singletons. The sample is drawn from a study of early T cells in non-severe SARS-CoV-2 infection. Study-level background: Unsorted whole blood bulk RNA was sequenced, with unpaired chains.

Per germline, CDR1 MRHNA and CDR2 SNTAGT. The CDR3 has 14 residues. V lost 0 bases and J 9 bases, leaving 12 bases between the germline ends. Study conclusions and caveats: CD4 and private specificities were missed by VDJdb matching, which favored anti-spike CD8 responses.

V gene TRBV6-4 combines with J gene TRBJ2-1, with D unclear. Material for sequencing was whole blood. This clonotype originated in an adult who was a healthcare worker with PCR-confirmed SARS-CoV-2 infection or an uninfected control (not recorded which). CDR3 loop: CASSDSIGSGEQFF. The DNA for the CDR3 is TGTGCCAGCAGTGACTCGATTGGGTCTGGTGAGCAGTTCTTC.